Below, 30 T cell receptor beta chains from the same sample are listed, as sequenced in a study of technical replicates of blood from a handful of donors. Measured with immunoSEQ multiplex PCR; TCRdb has only the in-frame clones, and not every one. There are some 89,000 clones in the sample; less than 95% occur only once, and around 0.33% lies in the top ten. Sequencing used T cells isolated from PBMCs. Every receptor here comes from a human donor in good health.

This clone was observed a handful of times. Within the sample, other DNA sequences also encode this same CDR3. The rearrangement uses TRBV9 and TRBJ1-1; the D gene is possibly TRBD1 (5 bases). The CDR3 length is 14 residues. The germline V gene has CDR1 SGDLS and CDR2 YYNGEE. V was cut by 0 bases and J by 4 bases, with 10 bases left in between. This CDR3 reads CASSVVSGGTEAFF. The CDR3 bases are TGTGCCAGCAGCGTAGTGAGCGGGGGCACTGAAGCTTTCTTT.

The rearrangement joins TRBV10-3 to TRBJ2-7; D is undetermined. Trimming took off 3 bases at V and 5 bases at J, with 14 bases between the two ends. The CDR3 extends over 14 amino acids. The germline V gene has CDR1 ENHRY and CDR2 SYGVKD. As DNA, the CDR3 is TGTGCCATCAGTGACCAAACGCGAGCCCACGAGCAGTACTTC. It encodes CAISDQTRAHEQYF.

The chain couples TRBV19 to TRBJ2-7; 8 nucleotides align to TRBD2. Germline values: CDR1 LNHDA, CDR2 SQIVND (reference sequence). The CDR3 contains 15 residues. After removal of 7 bases from V and 2 bases from J, the junction contained 10 bases not matched to a gene. The CDR3 nucleotides read TGTGCCAGTACCGCGGGAATGCGGGAGGCCTACGAGCAGTACTTC. It encodes CASTAGMREAYEQYF.

V gene TRBV27 combines with J gene TRBJ2-7; D might be TRBD1 (5 bases). The V gene lost 2 bases and the J gene lost 5 bases, with 10 bases spanning the gap. This CDR3 region has 13 residues. Per germline, CDR1 MNHEY and CDR2 SMNVEV (reference sequence). The CDR3 DNA reads TGTGCCAGCAGTTTAGGGGCCAGCAACGAGCAGTACTTC. Protein sequence: CASSLGASNEQYF.

The CDR3 bases are TGTGCCAGCAACCGGGACAGGGATGAAAAACTGTTTTTT. This codes for CASNRDRDEKLFF. The chain joins TRBV6-1 to TRBJ1-4, with 9 bases that match TRBD1. V lost 7 bases to trimming and J lost 6 bases; unmatched junction nucleotides: 3. The CDR3 is made up of 13 amino acids. Germline V CDR1 and CDR2: MNHNS, SASEGT.

The chain links TRBV6-1 to TRBJ1-1; D ambiguous. Deletions cut 5 bases from V and 1 base from J, with 14 bases between. This CDR3 is 15 amino acids long. Germline CDR1 MNHNS, CDR2 SASEGT. The CDR3 region has the DNA TGTGCCAGCAGTCCCTTGAGAGGTCCGAACACTGAAGCTTTCTTT. This codes for CASSPLRGPNTEAFF.

The J gene is TRBJ1-1, the V gene TRBV5-1; D may be TRBD1 (6 bases). The CDR3 contains 19 residues. Trimming left V 1 base short and J 4 bases short, with 26 bases between. Germline loops: CDR1 SGHRS, CDR2 YFSETQ. Written as DNA, the CDR3 is TGCGCCAGCAGCTTGAAGATTCGAGGAGCGACAGGAAAATTCACTGAAGCTTTCTTT. Translating gives CASSLKIRGATGKFTEAFF.

CDR3 sequence (DNA): TGTGCCTGGAGTGCGTCGGATTCCCTCAGGGGTGAAAAACTGTTTTTT. Its translation is CAWSASDSLRGEKLFF. The chain recombines TRBV30 with TRBJ1-4, with D tentatively TRBD1 (6 bases). Trimming stripped 1 base from V and 7 bases from J, with 19 bases between. The CDR3 is 16 residues long. Looked up from germline, CDR1 is GTSNPN and CDR2 is SVGIG (reference sequence).

This chain links TRBV19 with TRBJ2-1, with TRBD2 matching over 9 bases. The CDR3 length is 15 residues. The germline V gene has CDR1 LNHDA and CDR2 SQIVND (reference sequence). V lost 5 bases to trimming and J lost 0 bases; unmatched junction nucleotides: 2. The CDR3: CASSHSGSSYNEQFF. The CDR3 bases are TGTGCCAGTAGTCATAGCGGGAGCTCCTACAATGAGCAGTTCTTC.

The genes are TRBV19 and TRBJ1-2; D is undetermined. V was trimmed by 2 bases and J by 8 bases, leaving 6 bases between them. In germline, CDR1 is LNHDA, CDR2 SQIVND (reference sequence). The CDR3 is 11 residues long. The CDR3 nucleotides read TGTGCCAGTAGTATACCGGGAGGCTACACCTTC. It yields the protein CASSIPGGYTF. The variable domain in full, with the rest retrieved from reference TRBV19 and TRBJ1-2, is DGGITQSPKYLFRKEGQNVTLSCEQNLNHDAMYWYRQDPGQGLRLIYYSQIVNDFQKGDIAEGYSVSREKKESFPLTVTSAQKNPTAFYLCASSIPGGYTFGSGTRLTVV.

CDR3 nucleotides: TGTGCCAGCAGCTTACTAGGGGGCCCTGAAAAACTGTTTTTT. Translation gives CASSLLGGPEKLFF. The chain has TRBV7-3 and TRBJ1-4; 7 bases match TRBD1. The CDR3 loop spans 14 amino acids. V lost 2 bases to trimming and J lost 7 bases; unmatched junction nucleotides: 4. Germline values: CDR1 SGHTA, CDR2 FQGTGA.

The V call is TRBV5-1, the J call TRBJ1-2; TRBD1 is a possible D gene (6 bases). Germline loops: CDR1 SGHRS, CDR2 YFSETQ. The CDR3 loop spans 14 amino acids. The germline V and J ends were trimmed by 4 bases and 6 bases, with 16 bases remaining between them. CDR3 DNA sequence: TGCGCCAGCAGCCCCGGATTGGACAGCCATGGCTACACCTTC. As protein: CASSPGLDSHGYTF.

The chain couples TRBV6-1 to TRBJ2-2, with D possibly TRBD1 on 5 matching bases. V dropped 6 bases and J dropped 5 bases, with 10 bases sitting between them. CDR1 MNHNS and CDR2 SASEGT come from the germline V gene. The CDR3 runs to 13 residues. CDR3 nucleotides: TGTGCCAGCAGCCAAGGGGTAACCGGGGAGCTGTTTTTT. Its protein product is CASSQGVTGELFF.

This clone is a singleton in its sample. The rearrangement uses TRBV7-6 and TRBJ2-7; 8 bases are a match to TRBD2. The germline CDR1 and CDR2 sequences are SGHVS and FNYEAQ. V shed 3 bases and J 5 bases; nucleotides not matched to a gene: 0. This CDR3 has 12 residues. CDR3 residues: CASSFSGNEQYF. The CDR3 DNA sequence: TGTGCCAGCAGCTTTAGCGGGAACGAGCAGTACTTC.

This clone appeared once. V usage is TRBV10-2 and J usage is TRBJ2-7, with 8 bases matching TRBD2. The ends lost 4 bases at V and 4 bases at J; junction bases unmatched: 12. The germline V gene encodes CDR1 WSHSY and CDR2 SAAADI. The CDR3 has 16 residues. For the CDR3, the DNA is TGCGCCAGCAGTGGGTCAACTGCGGGAGGCTCTTACGAGCAGTACTTC. Translated: CASSGSTAGGSYEQYF.

The chain employs TRBV19 and TRBJ2-2; maybe TRBD2 (6 bases). In germline, CDR1 is LNHDA, CDR2 SQIVND (reference sequence). Trimming removed 2 bases at V and 4 bases at J, with 11 bases between. The CDR3 is made up of 15 amino acids. Here the CDR3 reads CASSIQSSGTGELFF. In nucleotides, the CDR3 is TGTGCCAGTAGTATACAAAGTAGCGGCACCGGGGAGCTGTTTTTT.

The V and J genes are TRBV13 and TRBJ2-2; 8 bases agree with TRBD2. The V gene end was trimmed by 5 bases and the J gene end by 3 bases; junction bases not matched to a gene: 5. CDR1 and CDR2 from the germline V gene are PRHDT and FYEKMQ (reference sequence). This CDR3 has 15 residues. The CDR3 bases are TGTGCCAGCAGCCCCGGGGGGGGAGACACCGGGGAGCTGTTTTTT. Translated, it gives CASSPGGGDTGELFF.

CDR3 nucleotide sequence: TGTGCCAGCAGCTTATCCCCTCAGCGGGAGATCCTGGAGACCCAGTACTTC. Translating it yields CASSLSPQREILETQYF. The chain couples TRBV11-1 to TRBJ2-5; 8 bases line up with TRBD2. Germline V gene lookup returns CDR1 SGHAT and CDR2 FQDESV (reference sequence). The CDR3 runs to 17 residues. Trimming took 2 bases from V and 5 from J; bases not matched to a gene: 13.

J is TRBJ1-5 and V is TRBV5-1; D remains unclear. The CDR3 consists of 13 residues. CDR1 is SGHRS and CDR2 is YFSETQ in the germline V gene. V was cut by 4 bases and J by 4 bases, with 9 bases left in between. CDR3 nucleotides: TGCGCCAGCAGCCCGTCAGGTAATCAGCCCCAGCATTTT. As protein: CASSPSGNQPQHF.

The rearrangement uses TRBV29-1 and TRBJ2-1; no clear D gene. This CDR3 is 14 amino acids long. Germline values: CDR1 SQVTM, CDR2 ANQGSEA. V lost 3 bases to trimming and J lost 6 bases, with 15 bases between them. The CDR3 DNA reads as TGCAGCGTTGATATTGGCTTATTCTCCAATGAGCAGTTCTTC. It encodes CSVDIGLFSNEQFF.

A note on this clone: The conserved phenylalanine or tryptophan is not found at the CDR3 terminus, so this likely reflects a read error. No DNA is shown, since the ends of the CDR3 on it are uncertain; the CDR3 is the one TCRdb lists. The CDR3: CASSFPGTGGSG. J is TRBJ1-1 and V is TRBV7-9; TRBD1, the D gene given by the table, was not confirmed from the DNA. The germline V gene has CDR1 SEHNR and CDR2 FQNEAQ (reference sequence). The CDR3 spans 12 residues, counting both ends.

V and J are TRBV27 and TRBJ1-1, with a weak D call TRBD1 (6 bases). The V end was cut by 4 bases, the J end by 2 bases, with 17 bases between. The CDR3 runs 16 residues. Germline lookup yields CDR1 MNHEY and CDR2 SMNVEV (reference sequence). The CDR3 sequence is CASSWGPGTDNTEAFF. In nucleotides, the CDR3 is TGTGCCAGCAGTTGGGGGCCCGGGACGGATAACACTGAAGCTTTCTTT.

The rearrangement joins TRBV2 to TRBJ2-7; TRBD2 matches at 8 bases. The V gene end was trimmed by 7 bases and the J gene end by 3 bases; junction bases not matched to a gene: 11. From germline, CDR1 is SNHLY and CDR2 FYNNEI. The CDR3 spans 15 residues. The CDR3: CASKGIAGHHYEQYF. The DNA of the CDR3 is TGTGCCAGCAAGGGAATAGCGGGACACCACTACGAGCAGTACTTC.

This chain joins TRBV5-1 and TRBJ1-1; D unresolved. The CDR3 extends over 14 amino acids. V lost 3 bases and J lost 1, with 10 bases in between. The V gene's germline CDR1 is SGHRS and CDR2 YFSETQ. CDR3 residues: CASSSNRENTEAFF. DNA for the CDR3: TGCGCCAGCAGCTCCAACCGGGAGAACACTGAAGCTTTCTTT.

The chain joins TRBV28 to TRBJ2-7, with D possibly matching TRBD2 (5 bases). Germline CDR1 reads MDHEN; CDR2 reads SYDVKM. V was clipped by 1 base and J by 0 bases, with 10 bases between them. The CDR3 is 15 amino acids. CDR3 in DNA: TGTGCCAGCAGTTTATTTGCGGAGGACTCCTACGAGCAGTACTTC. Its translation is CASSLFAEDSYEQYF.

This chain connects TRBV5-1 to TRBJ1-4; D not resolved. The CDR3 contains 13 residues. V gave up 4 bases and J gave up 0 bases, with 4 bases separating them. Germline assignment: CDR1 SGHRS and CDR2 YFSETQ. The CDR3 reads CASSPATNEKLFF. CDR3 sequence (DNA): TGCGCCAGCAGCCCCGCAACTAATGAAAAACTGTTTTTT.

The chain links TRBV29-1 to TRBJ1-2; 11 bases map to TRBD1. The germline CDR1 and CDR2 sequences are SQVTM and ANQGSEA. The CDR3 spans 13 residues. After removal of 5 bases from V and 6 bases from J, the junction contained 5 bases not matched to a gene. CDR3 coding DNA: TGCAGCGTTACCCGGACAGGGGGCGATGGCTACACCTTC. Translated, it gives CSVTRTGGDGYTF. The complete variable domain, with remaining parts taken from reference TRBV29-1 and TRBJ1-2, reads SAVISQKPSRDICQRGTSLTIQCQVDSQVTMMFWYRQQPGQSLTLIATANQGSEATYESGFVIDKFPISRPNLTFSTLTVSNMSPEDSSIYLCSVTRTGGDGYTFGSGTRLTVV.

The CDR3 sequence is CASSLRTVSNTGELFF. CDR3 DNA sequence: TGTGCCAGCAGCTTAAGGACAGTCTCGAACACCGGGGAGCTGTTTTTT. The chain is built from TRBV7-2 and TRBJ2-2; possible D gene TRBD1, 6 bases. Germline loops: CDR1 SGHTA, CDR2 FQGNSA. Trimming stripped 2 bases from V and 0 bases from J, with 10 bases between. This CDR3 has 16 residues.

The V and J genes are TRBV10-1 and TRBJ1-4, with TRBD1 matching 9 bases. Germline CDR1 and CDR2: WNHNN and SYGVQD (reference sequence). The CDR3 has 17 residues. The ends lost 0 bases at V and 8 bases at J; junction bases unmatched: 10. The CDR3 spells CASSESEGTGHREKLFF. CDR3 in DNA: TGCGCCAGCAGTGAGTCGGAAGGGACAGGGCACCGAGAAAAACTGTTTTTT.

This chain uses TRBV10-3 with TRBJ1-1; tentative D call: TRBD1 (6 bases). This CDR3 is built from 14 residues. Deletions cut 4 bases from V and 1 base from J, with 10 bases between. CDR1 is ENHRY, CDR2 SYGVKD, per germline. CDR3 nucleotides: TGTGCCATCAGTGGGACAGATGGGAACACTGAAGCTTTCTTT. Its protein product is CAISGTDGNTEAFF.